The table lists the clone carrying this T cell receptor beta chain with many counts. As yet, its antigen is unknown. The data belong to a study of molecular identifiers for immune sequencing clone quantification. Germline assignment: CDR1 LNHDA and CDR2 SQIVND (reference sequence). The length of the CDR3 is 19 residues. V was cut by 4 bases and J by 0 bases, with 19 bases left in between. General study points: Under 1% of molecules in naive cells, but over 98% of effector molecules, belonged to clones above 20 RNA copies.

TCRdb re-called the PCR reads through MiXCR, storing one row per CDR3 protein. The sample has about 70,000 distinct CDR3 sequences; approximately 17% are singletons. The gene calls are TRBV19 and TRBJ2-6; D call uncertain. This TCR came from a human donor in good health. Some libraries in this study had Jurkat cell RNA spiked in. Specimen: naive CD8+ T cells from blood, with Jurkat cell RNA spiked in. The subset denotes: FACS-sorted CD8+CD4-CCR7+CD45RA+ naive T cells. CDR3 DNA: TGTGCCAGTAGTACCCGTTCGTTTATTGTCAACTCTGGGGCCAACGTCCTGACTTTC. Amino acids: CASSTRSFIVNSGANVLTF.